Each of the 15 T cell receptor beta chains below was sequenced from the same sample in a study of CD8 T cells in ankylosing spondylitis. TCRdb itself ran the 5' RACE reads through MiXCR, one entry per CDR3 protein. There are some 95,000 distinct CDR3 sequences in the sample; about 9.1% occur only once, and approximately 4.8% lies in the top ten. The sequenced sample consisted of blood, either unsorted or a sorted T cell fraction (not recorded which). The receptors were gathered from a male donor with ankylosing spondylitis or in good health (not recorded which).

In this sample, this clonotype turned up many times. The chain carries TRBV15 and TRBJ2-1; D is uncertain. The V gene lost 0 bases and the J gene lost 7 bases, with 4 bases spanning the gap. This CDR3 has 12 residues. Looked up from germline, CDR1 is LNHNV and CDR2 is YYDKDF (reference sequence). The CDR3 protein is CATSRDGNEQFF. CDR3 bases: TGTGCCACCAGCAGAGATGGGAATGAGCAGTTCTTC.

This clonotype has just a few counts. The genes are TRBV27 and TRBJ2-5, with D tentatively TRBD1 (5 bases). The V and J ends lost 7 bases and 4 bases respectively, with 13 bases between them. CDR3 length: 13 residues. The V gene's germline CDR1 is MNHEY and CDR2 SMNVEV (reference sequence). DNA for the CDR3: TGTGCCAGCACTTCAGGGTTGACAGAGACCCAGTACTTC. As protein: CASTSGLTETQYF.

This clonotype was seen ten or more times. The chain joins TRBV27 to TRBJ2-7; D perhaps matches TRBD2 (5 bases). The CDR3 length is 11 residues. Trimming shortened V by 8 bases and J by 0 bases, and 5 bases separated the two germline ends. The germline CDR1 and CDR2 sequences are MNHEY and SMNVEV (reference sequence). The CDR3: CASGLSYEQYF. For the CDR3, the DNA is TGTGCCAGCGGACTCTCCTACGAGCAGTACTTC.

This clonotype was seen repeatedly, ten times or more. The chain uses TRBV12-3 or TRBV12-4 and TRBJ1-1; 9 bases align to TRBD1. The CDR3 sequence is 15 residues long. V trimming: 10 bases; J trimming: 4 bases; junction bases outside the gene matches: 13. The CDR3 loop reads CATRTGANSPTEAFF. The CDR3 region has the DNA TGTGCCACCCGGACAGGGGCCAACTCGCCCACTGAAGCTTTCTTT.

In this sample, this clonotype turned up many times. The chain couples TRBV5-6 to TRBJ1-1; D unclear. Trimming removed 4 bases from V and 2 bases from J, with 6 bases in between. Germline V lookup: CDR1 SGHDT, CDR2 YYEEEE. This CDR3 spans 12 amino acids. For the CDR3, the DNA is TGTGCCAGCAGCGGAGAAAACACTGAAGCTTTCTTT. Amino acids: CASSGENTEAFF.

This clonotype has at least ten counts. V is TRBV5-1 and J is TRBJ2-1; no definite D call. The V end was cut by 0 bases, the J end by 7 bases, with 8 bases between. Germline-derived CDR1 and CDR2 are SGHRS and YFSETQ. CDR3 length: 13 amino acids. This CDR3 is CASSLALANEQFF. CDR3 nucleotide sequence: TGCGCCAGCAGCTTGGCTCTTGCGAATGAGCAGTTCTTC.

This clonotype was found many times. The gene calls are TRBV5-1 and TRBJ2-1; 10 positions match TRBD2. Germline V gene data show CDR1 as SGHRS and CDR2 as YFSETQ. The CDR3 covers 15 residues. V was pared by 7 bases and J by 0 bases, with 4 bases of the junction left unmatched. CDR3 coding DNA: TGCGCCAGCGCTAGCGGGGGCCTCTCCTACAATGAGCAGTTCTTC. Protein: CASASGGLSYNEQFF.

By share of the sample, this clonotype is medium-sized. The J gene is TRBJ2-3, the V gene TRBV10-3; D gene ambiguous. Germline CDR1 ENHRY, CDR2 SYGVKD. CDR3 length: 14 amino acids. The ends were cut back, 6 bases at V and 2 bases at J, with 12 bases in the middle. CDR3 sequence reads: CAISPGQDTDTQYF. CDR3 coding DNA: TGTGCCATCAGCCCCGGGCAGGACACAGATACGCAGTATTTT.

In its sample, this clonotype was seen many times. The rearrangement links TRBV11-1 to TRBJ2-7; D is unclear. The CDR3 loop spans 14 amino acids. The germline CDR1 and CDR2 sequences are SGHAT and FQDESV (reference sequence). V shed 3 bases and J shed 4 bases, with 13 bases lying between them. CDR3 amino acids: CASSFFPVQYEQYF. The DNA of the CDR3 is TGTGCCAGCAGCTTCTTCCCCGTCCAATACGAGCAGTACTTC.

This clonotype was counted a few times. CDR3 loop: CASSSLAGGGQETQYF. The CDR3 bases are TGTGCCAGCAGCTCTCTAGCGGGCGGCGGTCAAGAGACCCAGTACTTC. The chain employs TRBV5-6 and TRBJ2-5, with 8 bases fitting TRBD2. V was clipped by 3 bases and J by 2 bases; unmatched bases: 9. The CDR3 consists of 16 residues. CDR1 is SGHDT and CDR2 is YYEEEE in the germline V gene.

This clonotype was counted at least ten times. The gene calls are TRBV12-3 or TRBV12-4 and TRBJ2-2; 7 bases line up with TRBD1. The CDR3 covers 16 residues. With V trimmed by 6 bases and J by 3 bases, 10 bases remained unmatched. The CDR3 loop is CASSPVGTAYTGELFF. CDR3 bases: TGTGCCAGCAGCCCCGTAGGGACAGCCTACACCGGGGAGCTGTTTTTT.

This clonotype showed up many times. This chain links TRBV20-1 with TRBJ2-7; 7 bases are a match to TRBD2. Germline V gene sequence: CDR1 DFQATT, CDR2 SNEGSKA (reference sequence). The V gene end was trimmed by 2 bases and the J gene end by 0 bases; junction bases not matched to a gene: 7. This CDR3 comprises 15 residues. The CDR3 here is CSARPLAESSYEQYF. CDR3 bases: TGCAGTGCTAGACCTCTAGCGGAGAGCTCCTACGAGCAGTACTTC.

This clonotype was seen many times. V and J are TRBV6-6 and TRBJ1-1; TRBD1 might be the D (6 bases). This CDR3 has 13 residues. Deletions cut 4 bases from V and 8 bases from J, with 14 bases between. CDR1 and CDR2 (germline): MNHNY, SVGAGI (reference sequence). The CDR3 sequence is CASSLGDRFEAFF. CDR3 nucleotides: TGTGCCAGCAGTTTGGGAGACAGGTTCGAAGCTTTCTTT.

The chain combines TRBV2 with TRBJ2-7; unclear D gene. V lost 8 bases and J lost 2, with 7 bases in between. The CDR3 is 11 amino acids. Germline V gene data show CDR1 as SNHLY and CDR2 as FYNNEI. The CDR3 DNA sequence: TGTGCCAGCGCCACCGCCTACGAGCAGTACTTC. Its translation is CASATAYEQYF. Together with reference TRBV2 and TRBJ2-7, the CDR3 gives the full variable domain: EPEVTQTPSHQVTQMGQEVILRCVPISNHLYFYWYRQILGQKVEFLVSFYNNEISEKSEIFDDQFSVERPDGSNFTLKIRSTKLEDSAMYFCASATAYEQYFGPGTRLTVT.

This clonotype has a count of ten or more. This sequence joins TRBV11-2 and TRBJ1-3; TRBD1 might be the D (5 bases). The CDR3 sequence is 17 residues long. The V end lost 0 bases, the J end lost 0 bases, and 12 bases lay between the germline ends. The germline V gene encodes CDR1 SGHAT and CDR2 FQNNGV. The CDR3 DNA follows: TGTGCCAGCAGCTTAGAGGGACCCCGGACCTCTGGAAACACCATATATTTT. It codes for CASSLEGPRTSGNTIYF.